This TCR beta chain was sequenced during a study of T cells in Graves' hyperthyroidism and ophthalmopathy (dated by TCRdb to about 2019). Regarding the study in general: Peripheral blood was sampled at the time of initial diagnosis, prior to any treatment. To identify TCR V-J signatures that set the groups apart, the researchers used a discovery cohort of more than 95 patients, made up of 43 with Graves' ophthalmopathy and some 58 with stable Graves' hyperthyroidism. Prospective prediction of ophthalmopathy was tested in an independent validation cohort consisting of 18 to 20 hyperthyroidism patients and approximately 16 patients who later progressed to ophthalmopathy. The approximately 100 discovery patients were randomly split 7:3 into training and test sets. In addition, the study compared T-cell repertoires in thyroid tissue and in blood from five or six Graves' hyperthyroidism patients. After blood sampling, hyperthyroidism patients were treated with methimazole at a starting dose of 30 mg daily, and ophthalmopathy patients were treated with high-dose intravenous methylprednisolone. The paper reports TCR Vbeta CDR3 sequencing of about 140 peripheral blood samples: under 45 ophthalmopathy, about 75 hyperthyroidism and approximately 17 progressor patients.

TCR beta CDR3 regions were amplified from RNA transcripts. The TCR CDR3 was subjected to a first round of RT-PCR using the HTBI primer set and the Qiagen OneStep RT-PCR kit. A second multiplex PCR round built the libraries, followed by size selection and purification. Sequencing of the libraries was done on an Illumina HiSeq2000 using paired-end 100 bp reads. The source study handled its data this way. SOAPnuke was used to process the raw data, removing reads that contained adapters or uncalled bases, had a mean Phred below 15, or lacked an exact match to the constant primer or identifier. High-quality paired reads were merged using COPE v1.2.5, and each unique nucleotide sequence was defined as a clonotype. MiTCR v1.1 was used to align clonotypes to the IMGT TRBV, TRBD and TRBJ reference segments. Only V-J combinations with frequency above 0.0001, covering 99% to 99.2% of repertoires, were analysed. The TCS score was defined as F50 (clonal expansion) divided by E x V (chaos), with BLOSUM62-based TCRdist calculated between CDR3 peptides within each V-J. Welch's t-statistics and random forest reduced 500 to 650 V-J features to 13, which were used in a naive Bayes classifier (R e1071). TCRdb took the public reads, trimmed them with fastp at Q25, ran MiXCR for clone calling and kept in-frame beta chains. Rows are combined by CDR3 protein, so each entry shows the most common genes and DNA. The V and J calls were determined by TCRdb, not by the authors. Within this sample are around 500,000 distinct CDR3 sequences, with roughly 15% of them counted one time only. The ten largest account for approximately 32% of the sample.

This clonotype was detected only a few times. Its antigen is not yet known. It has no much larger one-base neighbor in the sample; base qualities were not kept. General findings and caveats noted by the study authors: During validation, the model predicted progression to ophthalmopathy a median of roughly 7.1 months ahead of onset, with 70.59% sensitivity and 72% to 85% specificity. Most expanded thyroid clonotypes (frequency above 0.001) were also detected in blood, suggesting blood repertoires may reflect thyroid immune responses. A 13 V-J signature model separated ophthalmopathy from stable hyperthyroidism, with roughly 88% sensitivity and 81.08% specificity in cross-validation and 80%/75% in testing. No statistical method was used to fix the sample size in advance, and group allocation was not hidden from the investigators.

There are 15 amino acids in the CDR3, from cysteine to phenylalanine inclusive. Just CDR3 DNA is preserved here, 45 bases in frame from base 1. Based on the germline V gene, the CDR1 and CDR2 sequences are LGHNA and YSLEER. At the junction V is shortened by 4 bases and J by 3 bases; bases outside the gene matches: 6. Moderately to severely active disease, a Clinical Activity Score of at least 3, a NOSPECS grade of at least 4, and a duration under 3 months were present in ophthalmopathy patients. The study excluded patients with uncontrolled infections, other autoimmune diseases, pregnancy or lactation. Diagnoses were established on the basis of clinical symptoms, serum thyroxine and TRAb, thyroid ultrasound, and orbital computed tomography. Ficoll-Paque density gradient centrifugation was used to isolate PBMCs from 8.5 to 10 ml of fresh peripheral blood. Total RNA was extracted with Trizol reagent, and quality was checked on an Agilent 2100 Bioanalyzer.

The sequence came from a woman under 40 with Graves' ophthalmopathy. Sample: blood. The chain joins TRBV4-3 to TRBJ2-7; the central 10 bases match TRBD2. DNA sequence: TGCGCCAGCAGCCGGCTACTAGCGGGAAACTACGAGCAGTACTTC. Translation gives CASSRLLAGNYEQYF.